The 25 T cell receptor beta chains below all came from one sample that was sequenced in a study of chemoradiotherapy in HPV16-positive cancers. The method was immunoSEQ multiplex PCR; TCRdb's version includes in-frame clones alone and lacks a portion of them. The table records some 5,000 clones, 75% to 85% of them present only once. The specimen was tumor tissue, collected from a patient who underwent chemoradiotherapy. Receptors were obtained from a human donor with HPV-associated anogenital cancer.

Only one count was recorded for this clone. The chain employs TRBV7-2 and TRBJ2-5, with 10 bases fitting TRBD2. The V gene end was trimmed by 1 base and the J gene end by 8 bases; junction bases not matched to a gene: 4. Germline lookup yields CDR1 SGHTA and CDR2 FQGNSA. This CDR3 spans 14 amino acids. The CDR3 nucleotides read TGTGCCAGCAGCTTAGATCTACTAGCGGGAACCCAGTACTTC. Translating gives CASSLDLLAGTQYF.

The chain recombines TRBV5-4 with TRBJ2-7; D perhaps matches TRBD1 (5 bases). From germline, CDR1 is SGHNT and CDR2 YYREEE (reference sequence). The V end was cut by 0 bases, the J end by 6 bases, with 13 bases between. This CDR3 is built from 14 residues. CDR3 nucleotides: TGTGCCAGCAGCTTGGGGCCGACAGTCGGCGAGCAGTACTTC. Amino acid sequence: CASSLGPTVGEQYF.

The chain has TRBV7-2 and TRBJ2-1, with D possibly being TRBD1 (6 bases). The germline V gene encodes CDR1 SGHTA and CDR2 FQGNSA. V lost 6 bases to trimming and J lost 7 bases, with 10 bases between them. The CDR3 consists of 12 residues. CDR3 loop: CASSSGANEQFF. For the CDR3, the DNA is TGTGCCAGCAGTTCAGGGGCAAATGAGCAGTTCTTC.

V usage is TRBV18 and J usage is TRBJ1-3; 7 positions agree with TRBD1. The CDR3 extends over 16 amino acids. After removal of 3 bases from V and 3 bases from J, the junction contained 8 bases not matched to a gene. In germline, CDR1 is KGHSH, CDR2 LQKENI. CDR3 in DNA: TGTGCCAGCTCACCGGAGAGACAGGGCTTTGGAAACACCATATATTTT. Its protein product is CASSPERQGFGNTIYF.

This chain connects TRBV5-4 to TRBJ1-4; 9 nucleotides match TRBD1. CDR3 length: 14 residues. Germline CDR1 and CDR2: SGHNT and YYREEE (reference sequence). After removal of 4 bases from V and 8 bases from J, the junction contained 6 bases not matched to a gene. In DNA, the CDR3 is TGTGCCAGCAGCCTACAGGGGGCGGTAGAAAAACTGTTTTTT. Amino acid sequence: CASSLQGAVEKLFF.

The chain joins TRBV5-1 to TRBJ1-4; no clear D gene. The CDR3 runs to 14 residues. Germline lookup yields CDR1 SGHRS and CDR2 YFSETQ. Trimming shortened V by 3 bases and J by 4 bases, and 10 bases separated the two germline ends. CDR3 coding DNA: TGCGCCAGCAGCTCAGGACGGAGTAATGAAAAACTGTTTTTT. Residues: CASSSGRSNEKLFF.

This clone was seen a handful of times. The chain employs TRBV28 and TRBJ2-5; D is unclear. The germline V gene has CDR1 MDHEN and CDR2 SYDVKM. The V and J ends lost 4 bases and 5 bases respectively, with 11 bases between them. The CDR3 is 13 residues long. The CDR3 loop reads CASSSFSVETQYF. As DNA, the CDR3 is TGTGCCAGCAGTTCATTTAGTGTGGAGACCCAGTACTTC.

This rearrangement joins TRBV7-9 to TRBJ2-1; 7 bases fit TRBD1. The germline gives CDR1 SEHNR, CDR2 FQNEAQ (reference sequence). Trimming removed 6 bases from V and 5 bases from J; junction bases left unmatched: 7. The CDR3 covers 14 residues. The CDR3 here is CASRPGTENNEQFF. CDR3 in DNA: TGTGCCAGCAGGCCCGGGACAGAAAACAATGAGCAGTTCTTC.

This chain uses TRBV27 with TRBJ2-7, with TRBD2 matching 10 bases. The CDR3 has 13 residues. In germline, CDR1 is MNHEY, CDR2 SMNVEV (reference sequence). The V gene end was trimmed by 5 bases and the J gene end by 2 bases; junction bases not matched to a gene: 0. DNA for the CDR3: TGTGCCAGCAGTAGCGGGAGGGCCTACGAGCAGTACTTC. Translation gives CASSSGRAYEQYF.

For the CDR3, the DNA is TGTGCCAGCAGCAACATCCCCCCAGGGGCTAACTATGGCTACACCTTC. Residues: CASSNIPPGANYGYTF. The V call is TRBV9, the J call TRBJ1-2; D is possibly TRBD1 (6 bases). The CDR3 has 16 residues. Looked up from germline, CDR1 is SGDLS and CDR2 is YYNGEE. V lost 4 bases, J lost 0 bases, and 16 bases lay in between.

This sequence joins TRBV6-1 and TRBJ2-7; no clear D. V lost 8 bases to trimming and J lost 4 bases, with 12 bases between them. The V gene's germline CDR1 is MNHNS and CDR2 SASEGT. The CDR3 sequence is 12 residues long. The CDR3 nucleotides read TGTGCCAGCGGATTGGGAAAGTACGAGCAGTACTTC. Its translation is CASGLGKYEQYF.

V and J are TRBV4-3 and TRBJ1-5, with D possibly matching TRBD1 (5 bases). Germline CDR1 is LGHNA and CDR2 is YSLEER. CDR3 length equals 13 residues. Trimming pared 1 base from V and 4 bases from J, leaving 5 bases between. The CDR3 DNA sequence: TGCGCCAGCAGCCAAGGACAGAATCAGCCCCAGCATTTT. Its translation: CASSQGQNQPQHF.

The genes are TRBV2 and TRBJ1-2; D is unresolved. Trimming took 0 bases from V and 2 from J, leaving 10 bases between them. The CDR3 covers 15 residues. The germline V gene encodes CDR1 SNHLY and CDR2 FYNNEI. The DNA of the CDR3 is TGTGCCAGCAGTGAAGCCTCGAACGAGAACTATGGCTACACCTTC. Protein product: CASSEASNENYGYTF.

V is TRBV16 and J is TRBJ1-1; D unresolved. The CDR3 has 13 amino acids. Germline assignment: CDR1 KGHSY and CDR2 FQNENV. V gave up 1 base and J gave up 0 bases, with 3 bases separating them. The DNA of the CDR3 is TGTGCCAGCAGCCAATTAATGAACACTGAAGCTTTCTTT. As protein: CASSQLMNTEAFF.

The V gene is TRBV28, the J gene TRBJ2-7, with D unresolved. The germline V gene encodes CDR1 MDHEN and CDR2 SYDVKM. This CDR3 is built from 14 residues. The germline V and J ends were trimmed by 4 bases and 2 bases, with 12 bases remaining between them. CDR3 DNA sequence: TGTGCCAGCAGTTCCGGCGGCGGAGCCTACGAGCAGTACTTC. It encodes CASSSGGGAYEQYF.

The chain recombines TRBV5-4 with TRBJ2-7; 8 nucleotides match TRBD1. The V gene's germline CDR1 is SGHNT and CDR2 YYREEE (reference sequence). This CDR3 comprises 15 residues. With 2 bases clipped from V and 1 base from J, the junction kept 5 bases outside the gene matches. The CDR3 here is CASSLLGQGSYEQYF. Here the CDR3 DNA reads TGTGCCAGCAGCTTATTAGGACAGGGATCCTACGAGCAGTACTTC.

The chain has TRBV6-1 and TRBJ2-2, with 13 bases fitting TRBD2. The V gene's germline CDR1 is MNHNS and CDR2 SASEGT. The junction had 3 bases not matched to a gene; V was cut back by 7 bases and J by 7 bases. This CDR3 region has 14 residues. The DNA of the CDR3 is TGTGCCAGCACTGGGACTAGCGGGATCGGGGAGCTGTTTTTT. Translated, it gives CASTGTSGIGELFF.

This clone was seen a handful of times. V gene TRBV7-9 combines with J gene TRBJ1-4; a weak D match, TRBD1 (5 bases). CDR1 SEHNR and CDR2 FQNEAQ come from the germline V gene (reference sequence). This CDR3 spans 15 amino acids. V was cut by 1 base and J by 7 bases, with 13 bases left in between. CDR3 DNA sequence: TGTGCCAGCAGCTTAGTTCAGGGTCGGGGTGAAAAACTGTTTTTT. Its protein is CASSLVQGRGEKLFF.

This chain joins TRBV5-1 and TRBJ2-3, with 8 bases that match TRBD2. The germline V gene encodes CDR1 SGHRS and CDR2 YFSETQ. V gave up 3 bases and J gave up 6 bases; unmatched junction bases: 6. This CDR3 is 14 amino acids long. DNA for the CDR3: TGCGCCAGCAGCTCGGGGGGGCCGGCCGATACGCAGTATTTT. This gives the protein CASSSGGPADTQYF.

A remark on this clone: Within the sample, other DNA sequences also encode this same CDR3. CDR3 DNA sequence: TGCGCCAGCAGCTTGGCCGTCTTCACAGATACGCAGTATTTT. Residues: CASSLAVFTDTQYF. The chain combines TRBV5-1 with TRBJ2-3; the D is unclear. Trimming shortened V by 0 bases and J by 2 bases, and 7 bases separated the two germline ends. CDR3 size: 14 residues. Germline loops: CDR1 SGHRS, CDR2 YFSETQ. Combining the CDR3 with reference TRBV5-1 and TRBJ2-3 gives the whole variable domain KAGVTQTPRYLIKTRGQQVTLSCSPISGHRSVSWYQQTPGQGLQFLFEYFSETQRNKGNFPGRFSGRQFSNSRSEMNVSTLELGDSALYLCASSLAVFTDTQYFGPGTRLTVL.

This clone has just a few counts. The J gene is TRBJ2-7, the V gene TRBV7-2; D gene unclear. V was cut by 2 bases and J by 9 bases, with 11 bases left in between. The CDR3 length is 12 residues. CDR1 SGHTA and CDR2 FQGNSA come from the germline V gene. Here the CDR3 reads CASSLTGPAQYF. CDR3 DNA sequence: TGTGCCAGCAGCTTAACGGGCCCCGCGCAGTACTTC.

This chain connects TRBV6-5 to TRBJ2-1, with D hard to call. The CDR3 contains 14 residues. V dropped 0 bases and J dropped 5 bases, with 8 bases sitting between them. Germline assignment: CDR1 MNHEY and CDR2 SVGAGI. CDR3 nucleotide sequence: TGTGCCAGCAGTTACTCGAGACACGACAATGAGCAGTTCTTC. Amino acid sequence: CASSYSRHDNEQFF.

The chain joins TRBV25-1 to TRBJ2-1; 11 bases are shared with TRBD1. CDR3 length equals 16 residues. CDR1 and CDR2 (germline): MGHDK, SYGVNS. J was trimmed by 7 bases and V by 4 bases; bases with no gene match: 9. CDR3 region: CASSAAGTGGLNEQFF. Here the CDR3 DNA reads TGTGCCAGCAGTGCGGCCGGGACAGGGGGTTTGAATGAGCAGTTCTTC.

The CDR3 bases are TGTGCCAGCAGCTTGGGGAGTTCCAACATTCAGTACTTC. Translated, it gives CASSLGSSNIQYF. V usage is TRBV5-6 and J usage is TRBJ2-4, with D unclear. CDR3 size: 13 residues. V was clipped by 0 bases and J by 7 bases, with 8 bases between them. Germline V gives CDR1 SGHDT, CDR2 YYEEEE.

J is TRBJ2-3 and V is TRBV10-3, with 8 bases identical to TRBD2. Losses at the gene ends were 4 bases for V and 3 bases for J; bases not matched to a gene: 6. The CDR3 runs 15 residues. CDR1 and CDR2 (germline): ENHRY, SYGVKD. The CDR3 DNA follows: TGTGCCATCAGTGGACTAGCGATCGGGACAGATACGCAGTATTTT. It yields the protein CAISGLAIGTDTQYF.